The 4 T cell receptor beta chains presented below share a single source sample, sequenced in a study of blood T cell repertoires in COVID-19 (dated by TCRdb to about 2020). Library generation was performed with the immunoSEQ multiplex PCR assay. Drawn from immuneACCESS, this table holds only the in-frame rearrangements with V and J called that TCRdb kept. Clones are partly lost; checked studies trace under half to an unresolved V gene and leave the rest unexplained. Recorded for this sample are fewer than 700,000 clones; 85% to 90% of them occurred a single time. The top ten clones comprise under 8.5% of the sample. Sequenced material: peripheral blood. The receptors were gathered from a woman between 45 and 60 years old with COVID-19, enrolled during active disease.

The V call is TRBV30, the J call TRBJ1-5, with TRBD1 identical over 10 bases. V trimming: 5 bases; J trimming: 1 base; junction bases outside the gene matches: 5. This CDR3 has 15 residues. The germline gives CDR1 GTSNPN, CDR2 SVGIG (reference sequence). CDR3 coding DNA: TGTGCCTGGGCCCGGACAGGGGGAAGCAATCAGCCCCAGCATTTT. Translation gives CAWARTGGSNQPQHF.

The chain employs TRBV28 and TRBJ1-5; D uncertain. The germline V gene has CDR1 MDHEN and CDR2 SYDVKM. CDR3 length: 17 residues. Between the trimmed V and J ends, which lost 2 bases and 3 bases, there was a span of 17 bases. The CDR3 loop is CASSLSGNRLTNQPQHF. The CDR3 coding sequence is TGTGCCAGCAGTTTAAGCGGGAACAGACTTACCAATCAGCCCCAGCATTTT. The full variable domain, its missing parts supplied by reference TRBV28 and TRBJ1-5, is DVKVTQSSRYLVKRTGEKVFLECVQDMDHENMFWYRQDPGLGLRLIYFSYDVKMKEKGDIPEGYSVSREKKERFSLILESASTNQTSMYLCASSLSGNRLTNQPQHFGDGTRLSIL.

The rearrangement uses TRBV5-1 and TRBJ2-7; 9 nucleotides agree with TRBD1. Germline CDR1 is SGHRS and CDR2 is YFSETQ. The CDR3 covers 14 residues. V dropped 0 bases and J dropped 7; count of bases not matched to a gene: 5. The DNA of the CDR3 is TGCGCCAGCAGCTTGGGGGACAGGGTTGGGGAGCAGTACTTC. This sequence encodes CASSLGDRVGEQYF.

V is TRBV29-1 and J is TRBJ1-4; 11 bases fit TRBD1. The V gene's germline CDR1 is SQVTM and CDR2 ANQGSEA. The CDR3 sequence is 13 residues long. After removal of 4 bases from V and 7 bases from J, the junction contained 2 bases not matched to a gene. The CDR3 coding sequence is TGCAGCGTTGGGGGACAGGGGGGTGAAAAACTGTTTTTT. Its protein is CSVGGQGGEKLFF.